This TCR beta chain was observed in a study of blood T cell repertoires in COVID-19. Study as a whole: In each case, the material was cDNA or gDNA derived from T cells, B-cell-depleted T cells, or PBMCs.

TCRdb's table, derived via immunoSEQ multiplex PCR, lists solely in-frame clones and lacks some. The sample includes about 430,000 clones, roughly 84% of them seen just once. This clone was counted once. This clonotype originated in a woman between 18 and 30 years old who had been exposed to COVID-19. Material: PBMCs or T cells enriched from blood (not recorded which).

DNA for the CDR3: TGCGCCAGCCAGAGGCAAGGAACACAAGAGACCCAGTACTTC. It codes for CASQRQGTQETQYF. The chain joins TRBV4-1 to TRBJ2-5; D uncertain. Germline CDR1 and CDR2: MGHRA and YSYEKL. The CDR3 consists of 14 residues. With 8 bases removed from V and 2 bases from J, the gap between germline ends came to 15 bases.